One and the same sample provided the 3 T cell receptor beta chains below, sequenced in a study of control samples from healthy donors and cancer patients (dated by TCRdb to between 2020 and 2021). The library was generated by the immunoSEQ multiplex PCR assay. What TCRdb holds here is the immuneACCESS table cut down to in-frame rearrangements. Part of the clones is not present; checked against another copy, under half of the missing clones reflect an unresolved V gene, and the others are unexplained. This sample lists 75,000 to 100,000 clones; about 88% were detected once. Over 0.95% of the sample comes from the top ten. Sample: blood. Every receptor here comes from a woman between 45 and 65 years old in good health.

Turning to this clone: The sample carries other DNA sequences with the same CDR3. The chain recombines TRBV7-2 with TRBJ2-5; 7 bases agree with TRBD1. Germline loops: CDR1 SGHTA, CDR2 FQGNSA. V gave up 1 base and J gave up 5 bases; unmatched junction bases: 4. The CDR3 has 14 amino acids. The CDR3: CASSLGGGGETQYF. The CDR3 nucleotides read TGTGCCAGCAGCTTAGGAGGGGGCGGGGAGACCCAGTACTTC. Complete variable domain (other parts from reference TRBV7-2 and TRBJ2-5): GAGVSQSPSNKVTEKGKDVELRCDPISGHTALYWYRQSLGQGLEFLIYFQGNSAPDKSGLPSDRFSAERTGGSVSTLTIQRTQQEDSAVYLCASSLGGGGETQYFGPGTRLLVL.

This chain uses TRBV3-1 (or the pseudogene TRBV3-2) with TRBJ1-2, with D uncertain. Looked up from germline, CDR1 is LGHDT and CDR2 is YNNKEL (reference sequence). The CDR3 sequence is 14 residues long. V was clipped by 5 bases and J by 7 bases, with 17 bases between them. CDR3 loop: CASSSHGREGGYTF. The CDR3 coding sequence is TGTGCCAGCAGCTCTCACGGCCGGGAAGGTGGCTACACCTTC.

The V gene is TRBV6-5, the J gene TRBJ2-6; D remains unclear. The CDR3 spans 15 residues. CDR1 MNHEY and CDR2 SVGAGI come from the germline V gene. V was trimmed by 6 bases and J by 4 bases, leaving 13 bases between them. The CDR3: CASRAAPRGANVLTF. The CDR3 region has the DNA TGTGCCAGCAGGGCAGCGCCTCGGGGGGCCAACGTCCTGACTTTC.